Listed below are T cell receptor beta chains from one sample, sequenced in a study of CD8 T cells in Susac syndrome. A single record per CDR3 protein comes from TCRdb applying MiXCR to the immunoSEQ multiplex PCR reads. The sample holds 130,000 to 150,000 distinct CDR3 sequences, approximately 94% seen once. The sequenced sample was CD4+ T cells from PBMCs. These receptors were collected from a human donor in good health. Each CDR3 is given with its conserved first and last residue. Clone size is given for some rows only: seen once, a few or many times, or a class if the clone is expanded.

TRBV4-2	TRBJ2-1	-	CASSQGNIGDEQFF
TRBV6-1	TRBJ2-3	few	CASGRGQIFADTQYF
TRBV29-1	TRBJ2-7	-	CSVESASGWEGEQYF
TRBV12-2	TRBJ2-7	-	CASRLVEAGESNEQYF
TRBV10-2	TRBJ2-7	-	CASSASRLAGDYEQYF
TRBV20-1	TRBJ2-3	-	CSARGLAGGPSSQYF
TRBV24-1	TRBJ1-5	-	CATSDPPSNQPQHF
TRBV7-9	TRBJ2-7	-	CASSPPGQGHYYEQYF
TRBV12-3/TRBV12-4	TRBJ1-1	-	CASTTGTGNTEAFF
TRBV5-1	TRBJ1-1	-	CASGSGRDTEAFF
TRBV7-3	TRBJ2-3	-	CASSSGTSRNTDTQYF
TRBV20-1	TRBJ2-5	-	CSARMSGTGGYETQYF
TRBV10-1	TRBJ1-2	-	CASSANRRTNYGYTF
TRBV3-1	TRBJ2-1	-	CASSQEISAQFF
TRBV25-1	TRBJ1-4	-	CASSEDRVGKLFF
TRBV4-1	TRBJ2-7	few	CASSQDPGQGAHEQYF
TRBV7-2	TRBJ2-1	-	CASSLERGLYNEQFF
TRBV3-1	TRBJ2-1	-	CASSQEGTQFF
TRBV7-9	TRBJ2-7	once	CASSLRTSDRHEQYF
TRBV18	TRBJ2-5	-	CASSPTGNQETQYF
TRBV19	TRBJ1-1	-	CASSNRENTEAFF
TRBV7-9	TRBJ2-5	-	CASRTIAGEIETQYF
TRBV5-1	TRBJ1-2	-	CASRSDMASYGYTF
TRBV25-1	TRBJ1-1	-	CASNGKPGTGMMNTEAFF
TRBV2	TRBJ2-2	-	CASSDLLSGRAGGELFF
TRBV4-2	TRBJ2-7	-	CASSQGGTSGDEQYF
TRBV12-3/TRBV12-4	TRBJ2-5	-	CASSPLGGGQETQYF
TRBV4-2	TRBJ2-5	-	CASSQVRQIQETQYF
TRBV4-2	TRBJ2-3	-	CASSPLTGGRTDTQYF
TRBV7-2	TRBJ2-7	-	CASSPPGNYEQYF
TRBV27	TRBJ2-3	-	CASSFWGESTDTQYF
TRBV18	TRBJ2-5	-	CASSLHPQGEQTQYF
TRBV18	TRBJ1-6	-	CASSPQRRTGLDSPLHF